The 17 T cell receptor beta chains listed next were all sequenced from one sample in a study of T-cell memory formation after mild COVID-19. Via MiXCR, TCRdb re-called the 5' RACE reads, giving one row per CDR3 protein. The sample lists approximately 100,000 distinct CDR3 sequences; about 15% were seen once. Input material: PBMCs or a T cell subset sorted from them (not recorded which). These receptors came from an adult woman who had mild COVID-19 (a few samples of this study predate the infection). Cell type and time point are not known.

This clonotype occurred a few times. CDR3 coding DNA: TGTGCCAGCAGCCTGACATACCCTAGCACAGATACGCAGTATTTT. It translates to CASSLTYPSTDTQYF. The chain combines TRBV12-3 or TRBV12-4 with TRBJ2-3; the D is unclear. There are 15 residues in the CDR3. Trimming cost V 6 bases and J 0 bases, with 13 bases left between them.

This chain uses TRBV11-2 with TRBJ1-1; 8 bases fit TRBD1. Germline-derived CDR1 and CDR2 are SGHAT and FQNNGV. The CDR3 is 14 residues long. J gave up 7 bases and V 5 bases, and 9 bases lay outside the gene matches. DNA of the CDR3: TGTGCCAGCAGCGGCTACAGGGGGGGCGGTGAAGCTTTCTTT. The encoded protein is CASSGYRGGGEAFF.

The sample holds a few counts of this clonotype. The V call is TRBV13, the J call TRBJ1-5; 10 bases fit TRBD1. CDR3 length: 14 residues. Germline V CDR1 and CDR2: PRHDT, FYEKMQ (reference sequence). V lost 5 bases, J lost 6 bases, and 4 bases stayed unmatched. CDR3 protein: CASSLRDRGQPQHF. For the CDR3, the DNA is TGTGCCAGCAGCCTCCGGGACAGGGGTCAGCCCCAGCATTTT.

In its sample, this clonotype was seen many times. The V gene is TRBV4-1, the J gene TRBJ2-3; D is unclear. V was pared by 0 bases and J by 0 bases, with 4 bases between. The CDR3 sequence is 14 residues long. Germline CDR1 and CDR2: MGHRA and YSYEKL. Here the CDR3 DNA reads TGCGCCAGCAGCCAAGAGAGGAGCACAGATACGCAGTATTTT. Translating it yields CASSQERSTDTQYF.

CDR3 DNA: TGTGCCAGCAGTTCTTTCAAGACAGGGTATGGCTATGGCTACACCTTC. This encodes CASSSFKTGYGYGYTF. This rearrangement joins TRBV7-9 to TRBJ1-2; 7 positions agree with TRBD1. CDR3 size: 16 residues. Trimming cost V 6 bases and J 4 bases; bases outside gene matches: 14. Germline lookup yields CDR1 SEHNR and CDR2 FQNEAQ (reference sequence). The variable domain in full, with the rest retrieved from reference TRBV7-9 and TRBJ1-2, is DTGVSQNPRHKITKRGQNVTFRCDPISEHNRLYWYRQTLGQGPEFLTYFQNEAQLEKSRLLSDRFSAERPKGSFSTLEIQRTEQGDSAMYLCASSSFKTGYGYGYTFGSGTRLTVV.

This clonotype came up a few times. J is TRBJ2-2 and V is TRBV24-1, with 8 positions matching TRBD1. The CDR3 loop spans 13 amino acids. From germline, CDR1 is KGHDR and CDR2 SFDVKD. After removal of 12 bases from V and 6 bases from J, the junction contained 8 bases not matched to a gene. CDR3 protein: CAAGTGNSGELFF. CDR3 nucleotides: TGTGCCGCCGGGACAGGAAACTCCGGGGAGCTGTTTTTT.

This clonotype appeared a few times. As DNA, the CDR3 is TGTGCCAGCAGTGACTCGGACACAGATACGCAGTATTTT. Protein product: CASSDSDTDTQYF. The rearrangement links TRBV6-4 to TRBJ2-3; no firm D call. V was cut by 0 bases and J by 2 bases, with 3 bases left in between. The CDR3 is 13 residues long. The germline CDR1 and CDR2 sequences are MRHNA and SNTAGT.

The CDR3 coding sequence is TGCAGTGCTGTCTATCTCGATGGCTACACCTTC. Translation: CSAVYLDGYTF. J is TRBJ1-2 and V is TRBV20-1; D not resolved. Trimming shortened V by 5 bases and J by 6 bases, and 10 bases separated the two germline ends. CDR3 length equals 11 residues. Germline V gives CDR1 DFQATT, CDR2 SNEGSKA (reference sequence).

The rearrangement uses TRBV5-1 and TRBJ2-7; D ambiguous. V dropped 6 bases and J dropped 6 bases, with 16 bases sitting between them. CDR1 SGHRS and CDR2 YFSETQ come from the germline V gene. This CDR3 is 13 amino acids long. Written as DNA, the CDR3 is TGCGCCAGCACCAATAATCAGATCGGCGAGCAGTACTTC. It yields the protein CASTNNQIGEQYF.

The rearrangement links TRBV7-8 to TRBJ2-7, with unresolved D. The CDR3 contains 14 residues. Germline CDR1 is SGHVS and CDR2 is FQNEAQ. With 5 bases removed from V and 3 bases from J, the gap between germline ends came to 14 bases. The CDR3: CASSHSLDLYEQYF. The CDR3 DNA is TGTGCCAGCAGCCATAGTCTGGATCTCTACGAGCAGTACTTC.

This chain links TRBV5-1 with TRBJ2-1, with TRBD1 identical over 11 bases. Trimming cost V 0 bases and J 8 bases; bases outside gene matches: 4. CDR3 size: 15 residues. Germline loops: CDR1 SGHRS, CDR2 YFSETQ. Here the CDR3 reads CASSLGTGGMDEQFF. For the CDR3, the DNA is TGCGCCAGCAGCTTGGGGACAGGGGGCATGGATGAGCAGTTCTTC.

This clonotype was counted a few times. The chain couples TRBV5-1 to TRBJ2-5, with TRBD1 matching over 11 bases. The V gene end was trimmed by 0 bases and the J gene end by 5 bases; junction bases not matched to a gene: 3. This CDR3 spans 15 amino acids. Germline-derived CDR1 and CDR2 are SGHRS and YFSETQ. CDR3 residues: CASSLEGQGGETQYF. CDR3 nucleotide sequence: TGCGCCAGCAGCTTGGAGGGACAGGGGGGGGAGACCCAGTACTTC.

This clonotype showed up just a few times. The chain employs TRBV30 and TRBJ2-5; D gene uncertain. The V and J ends lost 6 bases and 5 bases respectively, with 16 bases between them. Germline loops: CDR1 GTSNPN, CDR2 SVGIG (reference sequence). The CDR3 runs to 13 residues. CDR3 loop: CACASDALETQYF. The CDR3 DNA reads as TGTGCCTGCGCCTCAGATGCACTGGAGACCCAGTACTTC.

This clonotype occurred a few times. V usage is TRBV12-3 or TRBV12-4 and J usage is TRBJ1-1, with D unresolved. The CDR3 is 14 residues long. Trimming removed 5 bases from V and 6 bases from J, with 16 bases in between. Here the CDR3 DNA reads TGTGCCAGCAGTGATCGGATAGCCCCTGCTGAAGCTTTCTTT. It yields the protein CASSDRIAPAEAFF.

J is TRBJ1-4 and V is TRBV4-3, with 9 positions matching TRBD1. V lost 3 bases and J lost 6; bases outside the gene matches: 5. Germline CDR1 LGHNA, CDR2 YSLEER. This CDR3 contains 15 residues. The CDR3 DNA sequence: TGCGCCAGCAGCCAGGGACAGGGAGTTTATGAAAAACTGTTTTTT. This gives the protein CASSQGQGVYEKLFF.

This clonotype was seen more than once but under ten times. The genes are TRBV19 and TRBJ2-7; 8 bases match TRBD2. The germline gives CDR1 LNHDA, CDR2 SQIVND (reference sequence). This CDR3 region has 14 residues. Germline trimming cut 6 bases from V and 3 bases from J; bases unmatched to any gene: 7. The CDR3 DNA follows: TGTGCCAGTAGGTCCTTAGCGGGATTCTACGAGCAGTACTTC. Translation: CASRSLAGFYEQYF. Complete variable domain (other parts from reference TRBV19 and TRBJ2-7): DGGITQSPKYLFRKEGQNVTLSCEQNLNHDAMYWYRQDPGQGLRLIYYSQIVNDFQKGDIAEGYSVSREKKESFPLTVTSAQKNPTAFYLCASRSLAGFYEQYFGPGTRLTVT.

This clonotype was counted only a few times. The genes are TRBV20-1 and TRBJ2-3, with a possible D match to TRBD2 (6 bases). V dropped 1 base and J dropped 2 bases, with 13 bases sitting between them. From germline, CDR1 is DFQATT and CDR2 SNEGSKA (reference sequence). This CDR3 has 15 amino acids. The CDR3 reads CSARGGDVYTDTQYF. CDR3 in DNA: TGCAGTGCTAGAGGCGGGGACGTCTACACAGATACGCAGTATTTT.